One and the same sample provided the 8 T cell receptor beta chains below, sequenced in a study of blood T cell repertoires in COVID-19. The table came from immunoSEQ multiplex PCR; TCRdb's copy has only in-frame clones and leaves some out. The sample yields fewer than 250,000 clones, 75% to 85% seen once. Sequencing input: PBMCs or T cells enriched from blood (not recorded which). The receptor source for this set is a woman aged 50 to 60 with acute COVID-19.

This clone was seen only a few times. The chain carries TRBV19 and TRBJ1-5, with D possibly matching TRBD1 (5 bases). Germline V gene lookup returns CDR1 LNHDA and CDR2 SQIVND (reference sequence). This CDR3 comprises 14 residues. Trimming stripped 3 bases from V and 8 bases from J, with 14 bases between. This CDR3 is CASSMLAGGKPQHF. The CDR3 DNA follows: TGTGCCAGTAGTATGTTGGCGGGGGGTAAGCCCCAGCATTTT.

This chain connects TRBV6-1 to TRBJ2-2, with a possible D match to TRBD2 (5 bases). Germline CDR1 is MNHNS and CDR2 is SASEGT. The CDR3 length is 14 residues. V was shortened by 10 bases and J by 1 base, with 13 bases between the two germline ends. CDR3 sequence reads: CATLTRGNTGELFF. In nucleotides, the CDR3 is TGTGCCACCCTCACCCGGGGGAACACCGGGGAGCTGTTTTTT.

The table lists this clone with a count of one. V is TRBV28 and J is TRBJ2-5, with D hard to call. Looked up from germline, CDR1 is MDHEN and CDR2 is SYDVKM. The ends were cut back, 5 bases at V and 5 bases at J, with 15 bases in the middle. This CDR3 spans 14 amino acids. The CDR3 is CASSPSWPLETQYF. The CDR3, as DNA: TGTGCCAGCAGTCCCTCCTGGCCCCTGGAGACCCAGTACTTC.

This clone appeared a single time. V is TRBV5-1 and J is TRBJ1-6; weak D call: TRBD1 (5 bases). The CDR3 loop spans 14 amino acids. Per germline, CDR1 SGHRS and CDR2 YFSETQ. Trimming cost V 0 bases and J 6 bases, with 7 bases left between them. The CDR3 reads CASSLGQTNSPLHF. The CDR3 nucleotides are TGCGCCAGCAGCTTGGGACAGACTAATTCACCCCTCCACTTT.

The rearrangement uses TRBV6-2 or TRBV6-3 and TRBJ2-5, with 11 bases that match TRBD2. Trimming at V came to 3 bases and at J to 5 bases, leaving 11 bases not matched to a gene. The length of the CDR3 is 17 residues. CDR1 MNHEY and CDR2 SVGEGT come from the germline V gene. CDR3 sequence reads: CASSYTIAGGPMETQYF. CDR3 sequence (DNA): TGTGCCAGCAGTTATACCATAGCGGGGGGGCCGATGGAGACCCAGTACTTC.

This clone has only a few counts. J is TRBJ2-5 and V is TRBV4-1; 11 bases map to TRBD2. CDR1 is MGHRA, CDR2 YSYEKL, per germline. CDR3 length: 18 residues. J was trimmed by 1 base and V by 0 bases; bases with no gene match: 7. CDR3 DNA sequence: TGCGCCAGCAGCCAAGATAGGAATCTAGCGGGGGGCCAAGAGACCCAGTACTTC. As protein: CASSQDRNLAGGQETQYF.

This clone was observed once. This sequence joins TRBV7-9 and TRBJ2-3, with 7 bases fitting TRBD2. CDR1 is SEHNR and CDR2 is FQNEAQ in the germline V gene (reference sequence). This CDR3 region has 13 residues. The ends lost 5 bases at V and 4 bases at J; junction bases unmatched: 3. CDR3 amino acids: CASSRGDADTQYF. CDR3 in DNA: TGTGCCAGCAGCCGGGGGGACGCAGATACGCAGTATTTT. The full variable domain, rest sourced from reference TRBV7-9 and TRBJ2-3, is DTGVSQNPRHKITKRGQNVTFRCDPISEHNRLYWYRQTLGQGPEFLTYFQNEAQLEKSRLLSDRFSAERPKGSFSTLEIQRTEQGDSAMYLCASSRGDADTQYFGPGTRLTVL.

The genes are TRBV24-1 and TRBJ1-4, with D perhaps TRBD1 (5 bases). CDR1 and CDR2 (germline): KGHDR, SFDVKD. V was trimmed by 0 bases and J by 7 bases, leaving 5 bases between them. The CDR3 extends over 13 amino acids. Here the CDR3 DNA reads TGTGCCACCAGTGATTTGCAGGGTGAAAAACTGTTTTTT. The encoded protein is CATSDLQGEKLFF.